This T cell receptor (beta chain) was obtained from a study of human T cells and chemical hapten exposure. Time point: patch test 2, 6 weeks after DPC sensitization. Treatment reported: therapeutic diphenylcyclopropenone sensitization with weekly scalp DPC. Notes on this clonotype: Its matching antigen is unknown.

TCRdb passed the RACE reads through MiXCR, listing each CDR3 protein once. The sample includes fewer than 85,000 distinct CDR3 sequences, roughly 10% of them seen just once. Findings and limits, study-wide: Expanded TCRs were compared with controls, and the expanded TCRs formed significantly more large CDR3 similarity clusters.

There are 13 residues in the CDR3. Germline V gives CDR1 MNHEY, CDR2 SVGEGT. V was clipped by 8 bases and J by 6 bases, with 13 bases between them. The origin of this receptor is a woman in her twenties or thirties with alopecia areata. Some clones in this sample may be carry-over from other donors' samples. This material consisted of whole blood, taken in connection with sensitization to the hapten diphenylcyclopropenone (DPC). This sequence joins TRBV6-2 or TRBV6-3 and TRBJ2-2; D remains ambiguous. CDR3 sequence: CASFSVGPGELFF. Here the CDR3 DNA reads TGTGCCAGCTTCAGTGTGGGCCCCGGGGAGCTGTTTTTT.